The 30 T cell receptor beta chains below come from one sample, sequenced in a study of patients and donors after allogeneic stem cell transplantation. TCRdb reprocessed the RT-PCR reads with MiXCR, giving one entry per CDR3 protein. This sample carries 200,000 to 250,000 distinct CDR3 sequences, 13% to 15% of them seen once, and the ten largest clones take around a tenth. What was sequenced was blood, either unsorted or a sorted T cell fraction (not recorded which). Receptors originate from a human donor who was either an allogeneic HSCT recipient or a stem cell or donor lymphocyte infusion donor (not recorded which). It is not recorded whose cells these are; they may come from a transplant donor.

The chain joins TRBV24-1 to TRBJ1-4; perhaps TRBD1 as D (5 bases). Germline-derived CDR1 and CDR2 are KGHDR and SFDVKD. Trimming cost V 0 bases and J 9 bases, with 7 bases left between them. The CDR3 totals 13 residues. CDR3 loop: CATSDLLDKKLFF. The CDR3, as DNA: TGTGCCACCAGTGATTTGCTGGACAAAAAACTGTTTTTT.

CDR3 amino acids: CASTRLIKANTEAFF. CDR3 DNA sequence: TGTGCCAGCACCCGCTTGATAAAAGCGAACACTGAAGCTTTCTTT. This rearrangement joins TRBV21-1 to TRBJ1-1. TRBV21-1 is given as a pseudogene. The length of the CDR3 is 15 residues.

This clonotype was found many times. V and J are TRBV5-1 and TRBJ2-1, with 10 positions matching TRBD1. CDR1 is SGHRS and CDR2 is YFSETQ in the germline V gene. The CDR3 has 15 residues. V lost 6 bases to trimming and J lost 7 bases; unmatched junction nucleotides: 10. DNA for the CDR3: TGCGCCAGCACCAGGGACAGGGGCGGTTCGAATGAGCAGTTCTTC. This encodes CASTRDRGGSNEQFF.

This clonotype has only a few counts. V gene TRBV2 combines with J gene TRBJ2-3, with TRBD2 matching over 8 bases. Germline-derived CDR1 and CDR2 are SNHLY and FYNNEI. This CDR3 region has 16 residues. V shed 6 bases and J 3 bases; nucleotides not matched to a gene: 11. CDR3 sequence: CASSGLGRARTDTQYF. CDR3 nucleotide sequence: TGTGCCAGCAGCGGGCTCGGGAGGGCCCGGACAGATACGCAGTATTTT.

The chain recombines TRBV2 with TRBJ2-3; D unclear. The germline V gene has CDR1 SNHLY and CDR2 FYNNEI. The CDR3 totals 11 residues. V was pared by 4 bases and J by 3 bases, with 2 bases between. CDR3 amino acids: CASSATDTQYF. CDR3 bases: TGTGCCAGCAGTGCTACAGATACGCAGTATTTT.

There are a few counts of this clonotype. CDR3 in DNA: TGTGCCAGCAGCATAATCCTCGTTAACACCGGGGAGCTGTTTTTT. Translating it yields CASSIILVNTGELFF. The V call is TRBV5-6, the J call TRBJ2-2; D not certain. The CDR3 is 15 residues long. CDR1 is SGHDT and CDR2 is YYEEEE in the germline V gene. Between the trimmed V and J ends, which lost 4 bases and 2 bases, there was a span of 12 bases.

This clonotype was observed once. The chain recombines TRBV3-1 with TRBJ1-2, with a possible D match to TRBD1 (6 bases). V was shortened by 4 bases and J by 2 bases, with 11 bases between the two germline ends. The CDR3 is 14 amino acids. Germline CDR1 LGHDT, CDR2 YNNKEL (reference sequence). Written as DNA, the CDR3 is TGTGCCAGCAGCCGGGAGCAGGGGAACTATGGCTACACCTTC. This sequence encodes CASSREQGNYGYTF.

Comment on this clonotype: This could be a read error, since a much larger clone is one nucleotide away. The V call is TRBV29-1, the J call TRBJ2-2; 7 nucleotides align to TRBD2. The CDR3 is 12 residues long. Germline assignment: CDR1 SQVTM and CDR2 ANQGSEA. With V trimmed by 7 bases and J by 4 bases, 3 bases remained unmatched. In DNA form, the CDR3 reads TGCAGCGGGCGGGGGAGCACCGGGGAGCTGTTTTTT. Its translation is CSGRGSTGELFF.

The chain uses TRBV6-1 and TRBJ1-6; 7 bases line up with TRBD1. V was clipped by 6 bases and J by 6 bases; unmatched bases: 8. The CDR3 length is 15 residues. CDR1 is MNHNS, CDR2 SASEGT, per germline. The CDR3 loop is CASRERGRGNSPLHF. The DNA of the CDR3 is TGTGCCAGCAGAGAGAGGGGGCGCGGTAATTCACCCCTCCACTTT.

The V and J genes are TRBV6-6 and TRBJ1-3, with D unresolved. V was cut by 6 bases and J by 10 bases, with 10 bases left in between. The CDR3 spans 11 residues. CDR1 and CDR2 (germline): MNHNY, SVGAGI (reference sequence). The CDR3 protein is CASSPSGTIYF. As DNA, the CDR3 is TGTGCCAGCAGCCCCTCTGGGACCATATATTTT.

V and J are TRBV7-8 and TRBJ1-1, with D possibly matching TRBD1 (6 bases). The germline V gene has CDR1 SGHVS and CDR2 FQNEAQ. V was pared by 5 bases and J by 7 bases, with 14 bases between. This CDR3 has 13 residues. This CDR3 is CASSDRQVGEAFF. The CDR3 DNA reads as TGTGCCAGCAGCGATCGACAGGTTGGTGAAGCTTTCTTT. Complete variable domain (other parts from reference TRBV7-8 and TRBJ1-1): GAGVSQSPRYKVAKRGQDVALRCDPISGHVSLFWYQQALGQGPEFLTYFQNEAQLDKSGLPSDRFFAERPEGSVSTLKIQRTQQEDSAVYLCASSDRQVGEAFFGQGTRLTVV.

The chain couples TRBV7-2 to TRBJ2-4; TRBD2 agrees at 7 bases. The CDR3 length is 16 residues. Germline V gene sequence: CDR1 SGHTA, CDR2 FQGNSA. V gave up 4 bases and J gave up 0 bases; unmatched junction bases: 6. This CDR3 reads CASSSGGRRAKNIQYF. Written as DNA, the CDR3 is TGTGCCAGCAGCTCGGGGGGACGTCGAGCCAAAAACATTCAGTACTTC.

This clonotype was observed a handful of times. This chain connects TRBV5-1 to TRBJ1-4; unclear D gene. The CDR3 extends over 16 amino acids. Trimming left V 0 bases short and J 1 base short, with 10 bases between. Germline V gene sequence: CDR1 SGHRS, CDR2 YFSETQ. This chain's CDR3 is CASSLGASLTNEKLFF. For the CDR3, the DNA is TGCGCCAGCAGCTTGGGGGCCAGCCTAACTAATGAAAAACTGTTTTTT.

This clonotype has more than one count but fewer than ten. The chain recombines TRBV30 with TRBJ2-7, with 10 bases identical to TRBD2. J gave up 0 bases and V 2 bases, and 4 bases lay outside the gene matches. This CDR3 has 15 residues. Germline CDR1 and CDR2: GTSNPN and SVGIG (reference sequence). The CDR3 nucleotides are TGTGCCTGGAGTTTAAGCGGGGGGGGCTCCTACGAGCAGTACTTC. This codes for CAWSLSGGGSYEQYF.

CDR3 protein: CSARAGGQLRNQPQHF. The CDR3 DNA reads as TGCAGTGCTAGAGCTGGGGGACAGCTTAGAAATCAGCCCCAGCATTTT. The genes are TRBV20-1 and TRBJ1-5; 7 nucleotides align to TRBD1. The CDR3 spans 16 residues. The J segment lost 4 bases and the V segment lost 1 base, leaving 10 bases of the junction unmatched. Germline-derived CDR1 and CDR2 are DFQATT and SNEGSKA (reference sequence).

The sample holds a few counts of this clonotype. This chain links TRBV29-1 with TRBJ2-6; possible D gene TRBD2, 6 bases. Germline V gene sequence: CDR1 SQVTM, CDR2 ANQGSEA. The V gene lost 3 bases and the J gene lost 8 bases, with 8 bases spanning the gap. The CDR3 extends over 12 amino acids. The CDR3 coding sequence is TGCAGCGTTGAGGGGGGACCCAACGTCCTGACTTTC. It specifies CSVEGGPNVLTF.

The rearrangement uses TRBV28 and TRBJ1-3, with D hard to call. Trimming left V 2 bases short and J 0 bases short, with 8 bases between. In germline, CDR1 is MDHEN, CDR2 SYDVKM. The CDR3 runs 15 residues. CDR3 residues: CASSLPGSSGNTIYF. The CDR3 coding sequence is TGTGCCAGCAGTTTACCGGGATCCTCTGGAAACACCATATATTTT.

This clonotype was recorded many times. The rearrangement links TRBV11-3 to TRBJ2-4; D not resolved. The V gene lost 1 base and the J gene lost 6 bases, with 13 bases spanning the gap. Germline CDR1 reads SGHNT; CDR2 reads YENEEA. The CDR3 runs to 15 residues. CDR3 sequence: CASSLGVPPRNIQYF. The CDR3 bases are TGTGCCAGCAGCTTAGGGGTCCCCCCCCGAAACATTCAGTACTTC.

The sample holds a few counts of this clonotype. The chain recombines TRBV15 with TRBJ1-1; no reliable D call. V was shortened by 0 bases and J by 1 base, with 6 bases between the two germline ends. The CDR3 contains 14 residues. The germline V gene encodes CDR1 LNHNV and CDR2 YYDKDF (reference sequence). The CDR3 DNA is TGTGCCACCAGCAGAGACAGGAAGAACACTGAAGCTTTCTTT. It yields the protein CATSRDRKNTEAFF.

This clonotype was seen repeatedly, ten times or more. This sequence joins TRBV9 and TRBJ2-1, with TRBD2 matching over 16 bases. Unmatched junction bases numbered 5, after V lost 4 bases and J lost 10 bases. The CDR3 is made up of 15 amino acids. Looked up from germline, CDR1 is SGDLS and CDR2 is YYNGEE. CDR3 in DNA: TGTGCCAGCAGCCCCGGGACTAGCGGGGGGGCGGAGCAGTTCTTC. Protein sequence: CASSPGTSGGAEQFF.

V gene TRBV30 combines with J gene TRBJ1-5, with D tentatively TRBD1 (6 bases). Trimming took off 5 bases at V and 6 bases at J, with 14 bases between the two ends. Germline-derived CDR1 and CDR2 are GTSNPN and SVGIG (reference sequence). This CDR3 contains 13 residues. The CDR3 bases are TGTGCCTGGGGGACAAAGGGTAGTCAGCCCCAGCATTTT. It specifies CAWGTKGSQPQHF.

The chain's CDR3 is CASSKRGGGDYEQYF. CDR3 DNA: TGTGCCAGCAGCAAACGGGGGGGCGGGGACTACGAGCAGTACTTC. The chain is built from TRBV21-1 and TRBJ2-7; the table's TRBD1 call for D was not verified on the DNA. TRBV21-1 corresponds to a pseudogene. This CDR3 has 15 amino acids.

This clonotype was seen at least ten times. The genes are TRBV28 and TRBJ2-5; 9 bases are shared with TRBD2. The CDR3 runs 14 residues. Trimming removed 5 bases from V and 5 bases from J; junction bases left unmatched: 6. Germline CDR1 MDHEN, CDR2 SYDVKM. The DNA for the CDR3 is TGTGCCAGCAGTGCCCCCGGGACTAGCGAGACCCAGTACTTC. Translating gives CASSAPGTSETQYF.

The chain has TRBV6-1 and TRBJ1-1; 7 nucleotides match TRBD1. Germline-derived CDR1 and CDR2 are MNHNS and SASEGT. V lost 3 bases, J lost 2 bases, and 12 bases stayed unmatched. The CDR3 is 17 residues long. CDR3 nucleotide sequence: TGTGCCAGCAGTGATCGGGAGGGAGGGGGCAGAAACACTGAAGCTTTCTTT. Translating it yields CASSDREGGGRNTEAFF.

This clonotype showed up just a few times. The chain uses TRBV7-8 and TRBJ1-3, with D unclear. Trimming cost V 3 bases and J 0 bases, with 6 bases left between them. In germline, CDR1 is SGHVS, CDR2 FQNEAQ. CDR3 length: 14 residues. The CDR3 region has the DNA TGTGCCAGCAGCTTTGACCGCTCTGGAAACACCATATATTTT. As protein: CASSFDRSGNTIYF.

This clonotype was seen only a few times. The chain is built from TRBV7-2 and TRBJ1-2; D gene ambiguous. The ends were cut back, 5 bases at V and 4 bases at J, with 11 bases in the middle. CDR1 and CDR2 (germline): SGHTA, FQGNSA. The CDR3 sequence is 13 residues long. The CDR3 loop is CASSRGRAYGYTF. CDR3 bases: TGTGCCAGCAGCCGAGGTAGGGCCTATGGCTACACCTTC.

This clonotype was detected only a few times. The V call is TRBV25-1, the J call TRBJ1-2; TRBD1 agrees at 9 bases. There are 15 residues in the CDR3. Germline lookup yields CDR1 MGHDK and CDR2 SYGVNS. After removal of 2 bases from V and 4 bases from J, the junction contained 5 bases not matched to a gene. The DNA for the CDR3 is TGTGCCAGCAGTGAACCCCGACAGGGGGGCTATGGCTACACCTTC. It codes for CASSEPRQGGYGYTF.

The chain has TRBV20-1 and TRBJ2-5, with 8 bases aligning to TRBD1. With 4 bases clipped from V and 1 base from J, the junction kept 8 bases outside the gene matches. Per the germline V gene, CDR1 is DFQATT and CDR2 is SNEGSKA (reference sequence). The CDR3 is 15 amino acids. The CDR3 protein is CSATPRQGSQETQYF. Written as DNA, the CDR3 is TGCAGTGCTACCCCCCGACAGGGGTCCCAAGAGACCCAGTACTTC.

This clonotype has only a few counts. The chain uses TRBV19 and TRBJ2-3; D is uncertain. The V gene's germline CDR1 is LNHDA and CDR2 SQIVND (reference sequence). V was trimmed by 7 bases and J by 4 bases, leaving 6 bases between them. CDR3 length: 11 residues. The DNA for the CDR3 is TGTGCCAGTACAGGCCCAGATACGCAGTATTTT. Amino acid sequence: CASTGPDTQYF.

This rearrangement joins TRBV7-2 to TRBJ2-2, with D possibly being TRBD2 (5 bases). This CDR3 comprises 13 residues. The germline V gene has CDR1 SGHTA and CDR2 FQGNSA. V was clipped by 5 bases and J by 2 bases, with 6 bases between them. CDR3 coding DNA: TGTGCCAGCAGCACGGGAAACACCGGGGAGCTGTTTTTT. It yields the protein CASSTGNTGELFF.